These 12 T cell receptor beta chains were all obtained from the same sample, sequenced in a study of Graves' ophthalmopathy and Graves' hyperthyroidism. RNA transcripts provided the template for amplifying TCR beta CDR3 regions. In the first round, RT-PCR was carried out with HTBI primers, and a multiplex PCR formed the second round. Each CDR3 protein is one row after TCRdb ran MiXCR on the multiplex PCR reads. The table lists hundreds of thousands of distinct CDR3 sequences, over 20% of them singletons, with roughly 6.9% in the top ten. Specimen: peripheral blood. These receptors all stem from a woman aged 18 to 35 with stable Graves' hyperthyroidism. Some clones in this sample may be carry-over from other donors' samples.

J is TRBJ2-5 and V is TRBV20-1, with D tentatively TRBD1 (6 bases). The CDR3 is made up of 16 amino acids. Trimming shortened V by 1 base and J by 3 bases, and 18 bases separated the two germline ends. Germline CDR1 and CDR2: DFQATT and SNEGSKA (reference sequence). The CDR3 sequence: CSARARRRGDEETQYF. In nucleotides, the CDR3 is TGCAGTGCTAGAGCTCGTCGCAGGGGTGACGAAGAGACCCAGTACTTC.

Many counts were recorded for this clonotype. V usage is TRBV5-5 and J usage is TRBJ1-5, with D possibly being TRBD1 (5 bases). This CDR3 is built from 15 residues. Deletions cut 5 bases from V and 1 base from J, with 13 bases between. Germline values: CDR1 SGHKS, CDR2 YYEKEE (reference sequence). This chain's CDR3 is CASRSGPASNQPQHF. The CDR3 region has the DNA TGTGCCAGCAGGTCGGGGCCAGCGAGCAATCAGCCCCAGCATTTT.

J is TRBJ1-1 and V is TRBV6-1; D remains unclear. Germline CDR1 reads MNHNS; CDR2 reads SASEGT. V dropped 8 bases and J dropped 3 bases, with 13 bases sitting between them. CDR3 length equals 13 residues. CDR3 DNA sequence: TGTGCCAGCTGGGCAGCACTATACACTGAAGCTTTCTTT. Translating gives CASWAALYTEAFF.

This clonotype was found many times. The chain recombines TRBV6-2 or TRBV6-3 with TRBJ2-5, with TRBD1 as a possible D gene (7 bases). Germline CDR1 reads MNHEY; CDR2 reads SVGEGT. V lost 5 bases to trimming and J lost 6 bases, with 19 bases between them. This CDR3 has 15 residues. This CDR3 reads CASSAYPTGRKTQYF. The CDR3 nucleotides are TGTGCCAGCAGTGCTTATCCGACAGGGAGGAAGACCCAGTACTTC.

This clonotype was found many times. The V call is TRBV29-1, the J call TRBJ2-7; 8 bases match TRBD1. Germline loops: CDR1 SQVTM, CDR2 ANQGSEA. V trimming: 7 bases; J trimming: 6 bases; junction bases outside the gene matches: 2. This CDR3 region has 10 residues. CDR3: CSAQGVEQYF. CDR3 coding DNA: TGCAGCGCACAGGGGGTCGAGCAGTACTTC.

This clonotype was observed many times. The chain combines TRBV20-1 with TRBJ2-7; D ambiguous. The V and J ends lost 0 bases and 2 bases respectively, with 11 bases between them. CDR1 is DFQATT, CDR2 SNEGSKA, per germline (reference sequence). The CDR3 consists of 14 residues. The CDR3: CSARDSGHPYEQYF. The CDR3 DNA sequence: TGCAGTGCTAGAGATTCCGGGCATCCCTACGAGCAGTACTTC.

This clonotype was counted at least ten times. The chain joins TRBV19 to TRBJ1-5; D ambiguous. Trimming shortened V by 3 bases and J by 6 bases, and 12 bases separated the two germline ends. The CDR3 has 14 amino acids. Germline CDR1 and CDR2: LNHDA and SQIVND (reference sequence). In DNA form, the CDR3 reads TGTGCCAGTAGTATTTCGGTCGGGAGTCAGCCCCAGCATTTT. Protein product: CASSISVGSQPQHF.

This clonotype was picked up a small number of times. This sequence joins TRBV5-1 and TRBJ2-7; D perhaps matches TRBD1 (7 bases). This CDR3 region has 15 residues. V was trimmed by 0 bases and J by 3 bases, leaving 13 bases between them. Germline V CDR1 and CDR2: SGHRS, YFSETQ. This chain's CDR3 is CASSLGSGGFYEQYF. Written as DNA, the CDR3 is TGCGCCAGCAGCTTGGGGTCAGGGGGGTTCTACGAGCAGTACTTC.

In this sample, this clonotype turned up a few times. J is TRBJ2-7 and V is TRBV28; 7 positions match TRBD1. Germline V CDR1 and CDR2: MDHEN, SYDVKM. The CDR3 spans 13 residues. J was trimmed by 6 bases and V by 3 bases; bases with no gene match: 5. The chain's CDR3 is CASSFFRGSEQYF. The DNA of the CDR3 is TGTGCCAGCAGTTTCTTCAGGGGGTCCGAGCAGTACTTC.

This clonotype was recorded at least ten times. The chain uses TRBV12-5 and TRBJ1-2; D is unclear. Trimming removed 6 bases from V and 4 bases from J, with 18 bases in between. The CDR3 totals 15 residues. CDR1 is LGHNT and CDR2 is FRNRAP in the germline V gene. The CDR3 region has the DNA TGTGCTAGTGGCCAAGACGATCGGCCGTTCTATGGCTACACCTTC. Amino acid sequence: CASGQDDRPFYGYTF. The complete variable domain, with remaining parts taken from reference TRBV12-5 and TRBJ1-2, reads DARVTQTPRHKVTEMGQEVTMRCQPILGHNTVFWYRQTMMQGLELLAYFRNRAPLDDSGMPKDRFSAEMPDATLATLKIQPSEPRDSAVYFCASGQDDRPFYGYTFGSGTRLTVV.

The chain combines TRBV2 with TRBJ2-7, with 8 bases matching TRBD2. This CDR3 has 14 amino acids. Germline V gene lookup returns CDR1 SNHLY and CDR2 FYNNEI. The junction had 6 bases not matched to a gene; V was cut back by 6 bases and J by 2 bases. CDR3 amino acids: CASSGGDLPYEQYF. The CDR3 nucleotides read TGTGCCAGCAGCGGGGGGGACCTTCCCTACGAGCAGTACTTC.

This clonotype was observed many times. CDR3 residues: CASTSGEFQETQYF. CDR3 nucleotides: TGTGCCAGTACTAGCGGGGAATTCCAAGAGACCCAGTACTTC. The V gene is TRBV13, the J gene TRBJ2-5, with 10 bases matching TRBD2. The length of the CDR3 is 14 residues. With 9 bases clipped from V and 1 base from J, the junction kept 5 bases outside the gene matches. In germline, CDR1 is PRHDT, CDR2 FYEKMQ (reference sequence).